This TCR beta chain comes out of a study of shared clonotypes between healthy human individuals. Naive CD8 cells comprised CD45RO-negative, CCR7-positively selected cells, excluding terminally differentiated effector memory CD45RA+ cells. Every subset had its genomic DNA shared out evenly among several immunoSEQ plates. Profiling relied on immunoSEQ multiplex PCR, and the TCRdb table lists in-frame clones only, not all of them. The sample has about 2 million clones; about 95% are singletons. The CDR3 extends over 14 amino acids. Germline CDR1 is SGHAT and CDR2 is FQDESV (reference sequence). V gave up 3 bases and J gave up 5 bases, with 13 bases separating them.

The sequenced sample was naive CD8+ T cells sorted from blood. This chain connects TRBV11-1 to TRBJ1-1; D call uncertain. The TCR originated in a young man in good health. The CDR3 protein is CASSFRGDRTEAFF. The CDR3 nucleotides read TGTGCCAGCAGCTTTCGGGGAGATCGGACTGAAGCTTTCTTT.